Each of the 2 T cell receptor beta chains below was sequenced from the same sample in a study of cytomegalovirus exposure and HLA in healthy donors. PCR amplification relied on 60 Vbeta primers (plus 13 Jbeta primers). Repertoires were generated with immunoSEQ multiplex PCR, while TCRdb's copy carries only in-frame clones and drops some. The sample includes 130,000 to 150,000 clones, about 64% of them seen just once. The sample was PBMCs. The receptor set was obtained from a woman under 40 in good health and CMV-seropositive.

The V call is TRBV19, the J call TRBJ2-2; TRBD2 aligns across 12 bases. Looked up from germline, CDR1 is LNHDA and CDR2 is SQIVND (reference sequence). The ends lost 5 bases at V and 5 bases at J; junction bases unmatched: 9. The CDR3 covers 17 residues. The CDR3 bases are TGTGCCAGTAGTCGGCTAGCGGGGGGGTCAGGTACCGGGGAGCTGTTTTTT. Its protein is CASSRLAGGSGTGELFF.

This clone appeared a few times. The genes are TRBV10-3 and TRBJ2-1, with TRBD1 identical over 8 bases. V dropped 5 bases and J dropped 5; count of bases not matched to a gene: 8. Germline CDR1 reads ENHRY; CDR2 reads SYGVKD. This CDR3 region has 15 residues. This CDR3 is CAISSGGMRDNEQFF. CDR3 bases: TGTGCCATCAGTTCAGGGGGCATGAGAGACAATGAGCAGTTCTTC.